This is a list of T cell receptor beta chains from one sample in a study of shared clonotypes between healthy human individuals. Here immunoSEQ multiplex PCR was the method, and the copy in TCRdb shows in-frame clones only, minus some. This sample has 550,000 to 750,000 clones, with roughly 95% found just once. The sample comprised naive CD8+ T cells sorted from blood. These receptors all come from a woman in her twenties or thirties in good health. The conserved cysteine and the conserved F or W are not part of the CDR3 here.

J	V	length	CDR3
TRBJ2-1	TRBV5-1	12	ASSLIFRQNEQF
TRBJ1-1	TRBV7-9	10	ASSYGQTEAF
TRBJ2-3	TRBV7-9	11	ASTPQGTNTQY
TRBJ2-1	TRBV28	13	ASSQGTASYNEQF
TRBJ2-5	TRBV2	10	ASLTGGETQY
TRBJ1-5	TRBV15	13	ATSRDAADHRPQH
TRBJ2-5	TRBV28	11	ASSLGYQETQY
TRBJ2-7	TRBV28	9	ASRSGYEQY
TRBJ2-1	TRBV27	13	ASTTSSPLYNEQF
TRBJ2-5	TRBV7-9	12	ASSSLAVQETQY
TRBJ2-7	TRBV5-5	13	ASSLDTGLSYEQY
TRBJ1-1	TRBV10-1	8	ARSITEAF
TRBJ2-2	TRBV27	12	ASSPGLNTGELF
TRBJ2-7	TRBV29-1	11	SVRHGVSYEQY
TRBJ2-2	TRBV5-4	13	AVAPTSGNTGELF
TRBJ2-7	TRBV7-9	11	ASAKGQGYEQY
TRBJ2-4	TRBV11-2	13	ASSFSTGTENIQY
TRBJ1-1	TRBV5-1	10	ASRSTDTEAF
TRBJ1-5	TRBV28	10	ASSSDIQPQH
TRBJ2-3	TRBV9	12	ASSYAGATDTQY
TRBJ2-7	TRBV11-2	14	ASSLFHRGLADEQY
TRBJ2-1	TRBV13	12	ASSSGQTYNEQF